The present T cell receptor beta chain was sequenced within a study of CD8 T cells in ankylosing spondylitis. Study observations and caveats: Significant enrichment of disease-linked clones was reportedly seen in matched ankylosing spondylitis synovial fluid. A TCR beta motif of fewer than ten highly homologous variants seemed to mark ankylosing spondylitis blood.

V dropped 2 bases and J dropped 2; count of bases not matched to a gene: 4. The CDR3 consists of 15 residues. Per germline, CDR1 MNHNS and CDR2 SASEGT. Each CDR3 protein is one row after TCRdb ran MiXCR on the 5' RACE reads. The sample lists under 300,000 distinct CDR3 sequences, roughly 10% occurring once. Of note for this clonotype: Its specificity is unknown.

Specimen: blood, either unsorted or a sorted T cell fraction (not recorded which). The chain couples TRBV6-1 to TRBJ2-5, with 8 nucleotides matching TRBD1. This TCR came from a male donor with ankylosing spondylitis or in good health (not recorded which). The CDR3 DNA reads TGTGCCAGCAGTGAACTAACAGGGGGGCAAGAGACCCAGTACTTC. Protein product: CASSELTGGQETQYF.